This is a list of T cell receptor beta chains from one sample in a study of blood T cell repertoires in COVID-19. Only in-frame clones appear in the TCRdb table, and some are missing; sequencing was by immunoSEQ multiplex PCR. In the table there are some 300,000 clones, 88% of which are singletons. Specimen: PBMCs or T cells enriched from blood (not recorded which). Receptors originate from an older woman in a cohort exposed to, infected with or recovered from COVID-19 (not recorded which). Both conserved end residues are part of each CDR3. Fields, in order: CDR3 protein, CDR3 DNA, J gene, V gene, D gene, clone size, CDR3 length. A D gene is named only where the DNA matches it firmly. Expanded clones get a size class; other rows say once, few or many, or leave the size out.

CDR3 protein: CASSPTGGLEAFF
CDR3 DNA: TGTGCCAGCTCACCCACAGGGGGCTTGGAAGCTTTCTTT
J gene: TRBJ1-1
V gene: TRBV18
D gene: TRBD1
clone size: .
CDR3 length: 13

CDR3 protein: CASWRQPEGEQFF
CDR3 DNA: TGTGCCAGCTGGAGACAGCCGGAGGGGGAGCAGTTCTTC
J gene: TRBJ2-1
V gene: TRBV6-5
D gene: .
clone size: .
CDR3 length: 13

CDR3 protein: CASSLLTAGDNTGELFF
CDR3 DNA: TGCGCCAGCAGCTTGTTAACAGCGGGGGATAACACCGGGGAGCTGTTTTTT
J gene: TRBJ2-2
V gene: TRBV5-1
D gene: TRBD2
clone size: .
CDR3 length: 17

CDR3 protein: CASSGMRDEQFF
CDR3 DNA: TGTGCCAGTAGTGGGATGAGGGATGAGCAGTTCTTC
J gene: TRBJ2-1
V gene: TRBV19
D gene: .
clone size: .
CDR3 length: 12

CDR3 protein: CASSLNEKLFF
CDR3 DNA: TGTGCCAGCAGCCTTAATGAAAAACTGTTTTTT
J gene: TRBJ1-4
V gene: TRBV28
D gene: .
clone size: .
CDR3 length: 11

CDR3 protein: CASSRSDRSNQPQHF
CDR3 DNA: TGTGCCAGCAGTAGAAGCGACAGGAGCAATCAGCCCCAGCATTTT
J gene: TRBJ1-5
V gene: TRBV2
D gene: .
clone size: .
CDR3 length: 15

CDR3 protein: CASSRQAEYGYTF
CDR3 DNA: TGTGCCAGCAGCCGACAGGCTGAATATGGCTACACCTTC
J gene: TRBJ1-2
V gene: TRBV6-5
D gene: .
clone size: .
CDR3 length: 13

CDR3 protein: CASSLGLAGVDEQFF
CDR3 DNA: TGCGCCAGCAGCTTGGGACTAGCGGGAGTCGATGAGCAGTTCTTC
J gene: TRBJ2-1
V gene: TRBV5-1
D gene: TRBD2
clone size: .
CDR3 length: 15

CDR3 protein: CASSLGGRSGTGEQYF
CDR3 DNA: TGCGCCAGCAGCTTGGGGGGGAGGAGTGGGACCGGCGAGCAGTACTTC
J gene: TRBJ2-7
V gene: TRBV5-1
D gene: .
clone size: .
CDR3 length: 16

CDR3 protein: CASSLSSGQGDQPQHF
CDR3 DNA: TGCGCCAGCAGCTTGAGTAGCGGGCAGGGCGATCAGCCCCAGCATTTT
J gene: TRBJ1-5
V gene: TRBV5-1
D gene: .
clone size: .
CDR3 length: 16

CDR3 protein: CASTNSGTGTVGDNSPLHF
CDR3 DNA: TGTGCCAGCACAAACTCCGGGACAGGTACAGTGGGGGATAATTCACCCCTCCACTTT
J gene: TRBJ1-6
V gene: TRBV7-4
D gene: TRBD1
clone size: .
CDR3 length: 19

CDR3 protein: CASSLEGGNQPQHF
CDR3 DNA: TGTGCCAGCAGTTTAGAGGGGGGCAATCAGCCCCAGCATTTT
J gene: TRBJ1-5
V gene: TRBV28
D gene: .
clone size: .
CDR3 length: 14

CDR3 protein: CASRGRIYGYTF
CDR3 DNA: TGTGCCAGCCGCGGGCGGATCTATGGCTACACCTTC
J gene: TRBJ1-2
V gene: TRBV5-6
D gene: .
clone size: .
CDR3 length: 12

CDR3 protein: CASSRPTGGQETQYF
CDR3 DNA: TGTGCCAGCAGCAGGCCGACAGGGGGCCAAGAGACCCAGTACTTC
J gene: TRBJ2-5
V gene: TRBV21-1
D gene: .
clone size: once
CDR3 length: 15

CDR3 protein: CASSPGQNYGYTF
CDR3 DNA: TGTGCCAGCAGTCCGGGACAGAATTATGGCTACACCTTC
J gene: TRBJ1-2
V gene: TRBV12-3/TRBV12-4
D gene: TRBD1
clone size: .
CDR3 length: 13

CDR3 protein: CASTMRVYNQPQHF
CDR3 DNA: TGTGCCAGTACCATGAGAGTGTACAATCAGCCCCAGCATTTT
J gene: TRBJ1-5
V gene: TRBV19
D gene: .
clone size: .
CDR3 length: 14

CDR3 protein: CASSLRRGGYTF
CDR3 DNA: TGTGCCAGCAGCCTTCGAAGGGGGGGCTACACCTTC
J gene: TRBJ1-2
V gene: TRBV7-2
D gene: .
clone size: many
CDR3 length: 12

CDR3 protein: CASSEVGQGSEQFF
CDR3 DNA: TGTGCCAGCAGTGAGGTGGGACAGGGCAGTGAGCAGTTCTTC
J gene: TRBJ2-1
V gene: TRBV25-1
D gene: TRBD1
clone size: .
CDR3 length: 14

CDR3 protein: CASSSAGLAVNTGELFF
CDR3 DNA: TGTGCCAGCAGTTCTGCCGGACTAGCGGTTAACACCGGGGAGCTGTTTTTT
J gene: TRBJ2-2
V gene: TRBV28
D gene: TRBD2
clone size: .
CDR3 length: 17

CDR3 protein: CASSTTGGGQPQHF
CDR3 DNA: TGTGCCAGCTCAACCACAGGGGGAGGTCAGCCCCAGCATTTT
J gene: TRBJ1-5
V gene: TRBV18
D gene: TRBD1
clone size: .
CDR3 length: 14

CDR3 protein: CAWFAGGNTIYF
CDR3 DNA: TGTGCCTGGTTTGCAGGGGGAAACACCATATATTTT
J gene: TRBJ1-3
V gene: TRBV30
D gene: .
clone size: .
CDR3 length: 12

CDR3 protein: CASSRGRAAVDEQFF
CDR3 DNA: TGTGCCAGCTCTCGCGGGAGGGCCGCGGTCGATGAGCAGTTCTTC
J gene: TRBJ2-1
V gene: TRBV6-5
D gene: TRBD2
clone size: .
CDR3 length: 15

CDR3 protein: CASSIEARGMNTEAFF
CDR3 DNA: TGTGCCAGTAGTATAGAAGCGCGGGGCATGAACACTGAAGCTTTCTTT
J gene: TRBJ1-1
V gene: TRBV19
D gene: .
clone size: .
CDR3 length: 16

CDR3 protein: CASSQGMVAGAYEQYF
CDR3 DNA: TGTGCCAGCTCACAGGGGATGGTAGCGGGAGCCTACGAGCAGTACTTC
J gene: TRBJ2-7
V gene: TRBV18
D gene: TRBD2
clone size: .
CDR3 length: 16

CDR3 protein: CASSRTTQETQYF
CDR3 DNA: TGTGCCAGCAGTCGGACTACGCAAGAGACCCAGTACTTC
J gene: TRBJ2-5
V gene: TRBV27
D gene: .
clone size: .
CDR3 length: 13

CDR3 protein: CASRYDRGWDTIYF
CDR3 DNA: TGTGCCAGCAGATATGACAGGGGGTGGGACACCATATATTTT
J gene: TRBJ1-3
V gene: TRBV6-5
D gene: TRBD1
clone size: .
CDR3 length: 14

CDR3 protein: CASSAGEKLFF
CDR3 DNA: TGTGCCAGCAGCGCAGGTGAAAAACTGTTTTTT
J gene: TRBJ1-4
V gene: TRBV9
D gene: .
clone size: few
CDR3 length: 11

CDR3 protein: CATSDRGQGAINEQFF
CDR3 DNA: TGTGCCACCAGTGATCGGGGACAGGGGGCCATCAATGAGCAGTTCTTC
J gene: TRBJ2-1
V gene: TRBV24-1
D gene: TRBD1
clone size: .
CDR3 length: 16

CDR3 protein: CASTSDRNYGYTF
CDR3 DNA: TGTGCCAGCACCTCGGACAGGAACTATGGCTACACCTTC
J gene: TRBJ1-2
V gene: TRBV7-2
D gene: TRBD1
clone size: .
CDR3 length: 13

CDR3 protein: CASSGDRGDEKLFF
CDR3 DNA: TGTGCCAGCAGTGGGGACAGGGGAGATGAAAAACTGTTTTTT
J gene: TRBJ1-4
V gene: TRBV2
D gene: TRBD1
clone size: .
CDR3 length: 14

CDR3 protein: CASSFTGRETQYF
CDR3 DNA: TGTGCCAGCAGCTTTACCGGGAGAGAGACCCAGTACTTC
J gene: TRBJ2-5
V gene: TRBV5-6
D gene: .
clone size: .
CDR3 length: 13

CDR3 protein: CASSLDGQGVSPLHF
CDR3 DNA: TGCGCCAGCAGCTTGGACGGACAGGGGGTGTCACCCCTCCACTTT
J gene: TRBJ1-6
V gene: TRBV5-1
D gene: TRBD1
clone size: .
CDR3 length: 15

CDR3 protein: CASSYSASHNSYEQYF
CDR3 DNA: TGTGCCAGCAGTTATTCGGCTAGCCACAACTCCTACGAGCAGTACTTC
J gene: TRBJ2-7
V gene: TRBV6-2/TRBV6-3
D gene: .
clone size: .
CDR3 length: 16

CDR3 protein: CASSLVGSTILGEQYF
CDR3 DNA: TGTGCCAGCAGCTTAGTGGGCAGTACGATCCTTGGGGAGCAGTACTTC
J gene: TRBJ2-7
V gene: TRBV11-1
D gene: .
clone size: .
CDR3 length: 16

CDR3 protein: CASSSYQGRDTEAFF
CDR3 DNA: TGCGCCAGCAGCTCGTACCAGGGTAGGGACACTGAAGCTTTCTTT
J gene: TRBJ1-1
V gene: TRBV5-1
D gene: .
clone size: once
CDR3 length: 15

CDR3 protein: CASSLGGGHPSNSPLHF
CDR3 DNA: TGTGCCAGCAGCTTGGGAGGAGGCCACCCCTCAAATTCACCCCTCCACTTT
J gene: TRBJ1-6
V gene: TRBV5-4
D gene: .
clone size: .
CDR3 length: 17

CDR3 protein: CASIAGESVGYTF
CDR3 DNA: TGTGCCAGCATCGCAGGGGAAAGCGTTGGCTACACCTTC
J gene: TRBJ1-2
V gene: TRBV28
D gene: .
clone size: .
CDR3 length: 13

CDR3 protein: CASSDGTGDSNQPQHF
CDR3 DNA: TGTGCCAGCAGTGATGGGACAGGCGACAGCAATCAGCCCCAGCATTTT
J gene: TRBJ1-5
V gene: TRBV28
D gene: TRBD1
clone size: .
CDR3 length: 16

CDR3 protein: CASSLGLTNTEAFF
CDR3 DNA: TGTGCCAGCTCACTAGGACTCACGAACACTGAAGCTTTCTTT
J gene: TRBJ1-1
V gene: TRBV18
D gene: .
clone size: .
CDR3 length: 14

CDR3 protein: CASSQVGGMGTDTQYF
CDR3 DNA: TGCGCCAGCAGCCAAGTAGGCGGGATGGGCACAGATACGCAGTATTTT
J gene: TRBJ2-3
V gene: TRBV4-1
D gene: .
clone size: .
CDR3 length: 16

CDR3 protein: CASSLRTGPYEQYF
CDR3 DNA: TGTGCCAGCAGCTTAAGGACAGGGCCCTACGAGCAGTACTTC
J gene: TRBJ2-7
V gene: TRBV7-2
D gene: TRBD1
clone size: .
CDR3 length: 14